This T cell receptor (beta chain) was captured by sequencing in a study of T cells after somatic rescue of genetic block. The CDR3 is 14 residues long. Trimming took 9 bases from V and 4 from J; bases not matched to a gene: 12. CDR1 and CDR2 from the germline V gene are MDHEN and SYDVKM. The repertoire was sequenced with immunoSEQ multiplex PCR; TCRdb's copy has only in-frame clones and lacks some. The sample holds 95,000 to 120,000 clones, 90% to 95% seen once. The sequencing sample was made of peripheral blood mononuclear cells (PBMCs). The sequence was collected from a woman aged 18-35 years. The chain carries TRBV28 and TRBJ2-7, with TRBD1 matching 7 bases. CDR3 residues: CASSTGTDPYEQYF. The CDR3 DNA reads TGTGCCAGTTCGACCGGGACAGACCCTTACGAGCAGTACTTC.